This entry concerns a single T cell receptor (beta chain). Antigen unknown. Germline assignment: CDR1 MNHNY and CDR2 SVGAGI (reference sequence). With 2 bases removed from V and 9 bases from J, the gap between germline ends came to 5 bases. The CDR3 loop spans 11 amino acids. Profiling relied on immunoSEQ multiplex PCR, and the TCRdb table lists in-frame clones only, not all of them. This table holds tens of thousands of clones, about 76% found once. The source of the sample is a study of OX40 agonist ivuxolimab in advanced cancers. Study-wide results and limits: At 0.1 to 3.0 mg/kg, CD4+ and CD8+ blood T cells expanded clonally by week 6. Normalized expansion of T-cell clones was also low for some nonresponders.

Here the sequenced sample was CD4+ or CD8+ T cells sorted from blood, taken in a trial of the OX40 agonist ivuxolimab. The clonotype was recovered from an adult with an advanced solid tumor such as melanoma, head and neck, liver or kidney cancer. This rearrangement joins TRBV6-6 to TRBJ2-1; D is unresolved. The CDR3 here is CASSYGREQFF. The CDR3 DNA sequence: TGTGCCAGCAGTTACGGGCGTGAGCAGTTCTTC.